The clone carrying this T cell receptor (beta chain) appeared a single time. These data originate in a study of cytomegalovirus exposure and HLA in healthy donors. V dropped 4 bases and J dropped 5; count of bases not matched to a gene: 9. Germline assignment: CDR1 SGDLS and CDR2 YYNGEE. The CDR3 is 17 residues long. PCR employed 60 Vbeta and 13 Jbeta primers. This table comes from immunoSEQ multiplex PCR, and its TCRdb copy is limited to in-frame clones, with some not included. The sample contains 150,000 to 200,000 clones, 65% to 85% of which appear only once. This clonotype originated in a woman aged 50 to 60 in good health and CMV-seropositive. The sample consisted of PBMCs. This chain uses TRBV9 with TRBJ2-3; 14 bases match TRBD2. The chain's CDR3 is CASSITTSGGAKDTQYF. The CDR3 DNA is TGTGCCAGCAGCATAACGACTAGCGGGGGGGCAAAAGATACGCAGTATTTT.